A single sample is the source of the 14 T cell receptor beta chains below, sequenced in a study of identical twins. Each CDR3 protein gets one entry after TCRdb re-called the 5' RACE reads with MiXCR. The repertoire holds 400,000 to 650,000 distinct CDR3 sequences, with roughly 21% as singletons. This sample was also put to use in a study of T cells expressing NK-cell markers.

The specimen was CD4+ T cells sorted from blood. These receptors all stem from a woman aged 18-29 years in good health.

The chain uses TRBV28 and TRBJ2-3; D remains unclear. Germline CDR1 is MDHEN and CDR2 is SYDVKM. This CDR3 spans 17 amino acids. Trimming stripped 2 bases from V and 1 base from J, with 16 bases between. The CDR3 region has the DNA TGTGCCAGCAGTTTAACCCCCGTAGCATCCGGCACAGATACGCAGTATTTT. Its translation is CASSLTPVASGTDTQYF. The whole variable domain, remainder taken from reference TRBV28 and TRBJ2-3, is DVKVTQSSRYLVKRTGEKVFLECVQDMDHENMFWYRQDPGLGLRLIYFSYDVKMKEKGDIPEGYSVSREKKERFSLILESASTNQTSMYLCASSLTPVASGTDTQYFGPGTRLTVL.

This clonotype was counted between two and nine times. The chain employs TRBV9 and TRBJ1-2; D remains ambiguous. CDR1 is SGDLS and CDR2 is YYNGEE in the germline V gene. CDR3 length: 15 residues. Trimming left V 0 bases short and J 4 bases short, with 13 bases between. The CDR3 is CASSVDSGSGYGYTF. For the CDR3, the DNA is TGTGCCAGCAGCGTAGATTCGGGCTCAGGCTATGGCTACACCTTC.

This rearrangement joins TRBV4-3 to TRBJ1-5; no clear D gene. The length of the CDR3 is 15 residues. CDR1 is LGHNA, CDR2 YSLEER, per germline. The V and J ends lost 3 bases and 6 bases respectively, with 15 bases between them. The CDR3 DNA sequence: TGCGCCAGCAGCCACACGGACGGTACCGGTCAGCCCCAGCATTTT. Translation gives CASSHTDGTGQPQHF.

Many counts were recorded for this clonotype. The genes are TRBV12-3 or TRBV12-4 and TRBJ1-1; D gene uncertain. Trimming stripped 3 bases from V and 6 bases from J, with 14 bases between. This CDR3 contains 14 residues. This CDR3 is CASSFPNPTAEAFF. CDR3 DNA: TGTGCCAGCAGTTTCCCCAACCCCACGGCTGAAGCTTTCTTT.

The genes are TRBV3-1 and TRBJ1-3; D not certain. Germline CDR1 is LGHDT and CDR2 is YNNKEL (reference sequence). This CDR3 comprises 12 residues. Deletions cut 2 bases from V and 8 bases from J, with 7 bases between. The CDR3 region is CASSQPFDTIYF. Here the CDR3 DNA reads TGTGCCAGCAGCCAACCTTTTGACACCATATATTTT.

J is TRBJ1-3 and V is TRBV9; D unclear. The CDR3 is 13 residues long. Trimming took off 5 bases at V and 4 bases at J, with 10 bases between the two ends. CDR1 and CDR2 (germline): SGDLS, YYNGEE. The CDR3 sequence is CASRAVGGNTIYF. CDR3 nucleotide sequence: TGTGCCAGCAGAGCTGTTGGGGGAAACACCATATATTTT.

This clonotype was seen many times. The V and J genes are TRBV2 and TRBJ1-5, with TRBD1 matching 8 bases. This CDR3 is 13 amino acids long. The J segment lost 5 bases and the V segment lost 6 bases, leaving 3 bases of the junction unmatched. Germline CDR1 SNHLY, CDR2 FYNNEI. The CDR3 region has the DNA TGTGCCAGCAGCGCGGACAGGGATCAGCCCCAGCATTTT. Translation: CASSADRDQPQHF.

The gene calls are TRBV5-1 and TRBJ2-3; TRBD1 might be the D (6 bases). Trimming cost V 5 bases and J 0 bases, with 19 bases left between them. Per the germline V gene, CDR1 is SGHRS and CDR2 is YFSETQ. The CDR3 totals 17 residues. CDR3 nucleotides: TGCGCCAGCAGAGGGGGATTTCGGACCCGTAGCACAGATACGCAGTATTTT. This sequence encodes CASRGGFRTRSTDTQYF.

This clonotype was picked up a small number of times. The J gene is TRBJ2-3, the V gene TRBV20-1, with D unclear. The germline V and J ends were trimmed by 1 base and 1 base, with 9 bases remaining between them. This CDR3 has 14 residues. Looked up from germline, CDR1 is DFQATT and CDR2 is SNEGSKA (reference sequence). The CDR3 nucleotides read TGCAGTGCTAGAGTCGAGCCGGGCACAGATACGCAGTATTTT. Translating gives CSARVEPGTDTQYF.

This clonotype occurred once. CDR3 residues: CASSAQGGWTEAFF. The DNA of the CDR3 is TGCGCCAGCAGTGCGCAGGGAGGGTGGACTGAAGCTTTCTTT. The chain recombines TRBV10-2 with TRBJ1-1, with TRBD1 as a possible D gene (5 bases). Germline V gene sequence: CDR1 WSHSY, CDR2 SAAADI. V lost 4 bases and J lost 5, with 14 bases in between. The CDR3 loop spans 14 amino acids.

In this sample, this clonotype turned up a few times. The chain is built from TRBV12-3 or TRBV12-4 and TRBJ2-5; D tentatively reads TRBD1 or TRBD2 (5 bases each). The CDR3 extends over 15 amino acids. Between the trimmed V and J ends, which lost 1 base and 7 bases, there was a span of 16 bases. CDR3 in amino acids: CASSLGDQLLRTQYF. CDR3 nucleotide sequence: TGTGCCAGCAGTTTAGGGGACCAATTACTGAGGACCCAGTACTTC.

This clonotype was seen ten or more times. The chain couples TRBV7-9 to TRBJ2-5, with 9 nucleotides matching TRBD2. This CDR3 is built from 13 residues. The V segment lost 4 bases and the J segment 5 bases; nucleotides outside the gene matches: 2. Germline V lookup: CDR1 SEHNR, CDR2 FQNEAQ (reference sequence). This CDR3 is CASSSSGAETQYF. The CDR3 DNA sequence: TGTGCCAGCAGCTCTAGCGGGGCGGAGACCCAGTACTTC.

This chain connects TRBV19 to TRBJ1-1, with D possibly being TRBD1 (5 bases). Germline assignment: CDR1 LNHDA and CDR2 SQIVND (reference sequence). This CDR3 has 13 residues. V lost 8 bases to trimming and J lost 2 bases, with 12 bases between them. CDR3 nucleotides: TGTGCCAGTGAGGGGACCTTCAACACTGAAGCTTTCTTT. It encodes CASEGTFNTEAFF.

J is TRBJ2-1 and V is TRBV30; 9 bases map to TRBD2. Trimming removed 4 bases from V and 2 bases from J; junction bases left unmatched: 0. Germline V lookup: CDR1 GTSNPN, CDR2 SVGIG (reference sequence). The CDR3 runs to 13 residues. CDR3 protein: CAWTSGAYNEQFF. The CDR3 DNA reads as TGTGCCTGGACTAGCGGGGCCTACAATGAGCAGTTCTTC.